The 8 T cell receptor beta chains below were found in one sample sequenced in a study of response to subunit inactivated influenza vaccine. TCRdb re-called the RT-PCR reads through MiXCR, storing one row per CDR3 protein. Here the sample spans 500,000 to 600,000 distinct CDR3 sequences, approximately 7.1% being singletons. The material sequenced was PBMCs from blood, taken less than 30 months after vaccination. The source is a man between 50 and 69 years old who received an inactivated influenza vaccine.

This clonotype was seen at least ten times. The chain has TRBV12-3 or TRBV12-4 and TRBJ2-7; tentatively, D is TRBD2 (6 bases). Deletions cut 1 base from V and 7 bases from J, with 17 bases between. The CDR3 has 15 residues. The CDR3 DNA is TGTGCCAGCAGTTTAGGGCAAGGGGAGGCGAGGGAGCAGTACTTC. Protein product: CASSLGQGEAREQYF.

This clonotype has a count of ten or more. The chain links TRBV7-9 to TRBJ2-2; unclear D gene. CDR1 and CDR2 from the germline V gene are SEHNR and FQNEAQ (reference sequence). Between the trimmed V and J ends, which lost 1 base and 6 bases, there was a span of 12 bases. This CDR3 region has 15 residues. CDR3 region: CASSLDGSIPGELFF. The CDR3 DNA follows: TGTGCCAGCAGCTTAGATGGCTCAATCCCCGGGGAGCTGTTTTTT.

The rearrangement joins TRBV15 to TRBJ2-3; tentative D call: TRBD1 (5 bases). The length of the CDR3 is 16 residues. The germline V gene has CDR1 LNHNV and CDR2 YYDKDF (reference sequence). The germline V and J ends were trimmed by 3 bases and 0 bases, with 13 bases remaining between them. Written as DNA, the CDR3 is TGTGCCACCAGCAGCCGTGGGGCCCAAAGCACAGATACGCAGTATTTT. Its protein product is CATSSRGAQSTDTQYF.

The genes are TRBV7-2 and TRBJ2-5; no firm D call. Germline V gives CDR1 SGHTA, CDR2 FQGNSA. Trimming removed 1 base from V and 5 bases from J, with 17 bases in between. The CDR3 runs to 16 residues. The CDR3: CASSLVRGPVGETQYF. Here the CDR3 DNA reads TGTGCCAGCAGCTTAGTCCGCGGACCCGTAGGGGAGACCCAGTACTTC.

This clonotype was counted between two and nine times. The chain is built from TRBV7-9 and TRBJ2-3; no definite D call. The CDR3 loop spans 14 amino acids. With 5 bases removed from V and 1 base from J, the gap between germline ends came to 10 bases. Germline V gene data show CDR1 as SEHNR and CDR2 as FQNEAQ (reference sequence). The DNA of the CDR3 is TGTGCCAGCAGCCCCAGGATCGGCACAGATACGCAGTATTTT. Translation: CASSPRIGTDTQYF.

V usage is TRBV7-9 and J usage is TRBJ2-7, with 7 nucleotides matching TRBD2. Germline V lookup: CDR1 SEHNR, CDR2 FQNEAQ (reference sequence). The ends lost 5 bases at V and 5 bases at J; junction bases unmatched: 9. The CDR3 loop spans 14 amino acids. The DNA for the CDR3 is TGTGCCAGCAGCCCCCGGGGAGGGGACCACGAGCAGTACTTC. It translates to CASSPRGGDHEQYF.

This clonotype was detected a few times. The chain uses TRBV7-2 and TRBJ1-4; weak D call: TRBD1 (5 bases). The CDR3 has 16 amino acids. V was clipped by 0 bases and J by 8 bases, with 16 bases between them. CDR1 and CDR2 from the germline V gene are SGHTA and FQGNSA. The CDR3 nucleotides read TGTGCCAGCAGCTTAGCTTCTCGTCAGGGCTGGGAAAAACTGTTTTTT. It specifies CASSLASRQGWEKLFF. Using reference TRBV7-2 and TRBJ1-4 for the parts outside the CDR3, the full variable domain is GAGVSQSPSNKVTEKGKDVELRCDPISGHTALYWYRQSLGQGLEFLIYFQGNSAPDKSGLPSDRFSAERTGGSVSTLTIQRTQQEDSAVYLCASSLASRQGWEKLFFGSGTQLSVL.

This clonotype was seen only a few times. The chain combines TRBV29-1 with TRBJ1-2; the D is unclear. The CDR3 runs to 10 residues. Trimming removed 4 bases at V and 8 bases at J, with 8 bases between. In germline, CDR1 is SQVTM, CDR2 ANQGSEA. CDR3 DNA: TGCAGCGTTGGTCAAGGAGGCTACACCTTC. Translated, it gives CSVGQGGYTF.